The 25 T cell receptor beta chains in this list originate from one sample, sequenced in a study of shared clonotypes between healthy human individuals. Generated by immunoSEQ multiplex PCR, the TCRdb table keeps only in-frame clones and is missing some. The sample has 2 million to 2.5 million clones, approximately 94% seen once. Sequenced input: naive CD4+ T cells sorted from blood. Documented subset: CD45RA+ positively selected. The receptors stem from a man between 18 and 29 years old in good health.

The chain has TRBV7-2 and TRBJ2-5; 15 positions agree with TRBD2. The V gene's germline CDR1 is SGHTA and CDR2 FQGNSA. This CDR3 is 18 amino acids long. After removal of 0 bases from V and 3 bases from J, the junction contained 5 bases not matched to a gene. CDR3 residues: CASSLATGTSGRKETQYF. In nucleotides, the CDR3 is TGTGCCAGCAGCTTAGCGACCGGGACTAGCGGGAGGAAAGAGACCCAGTACTTC.

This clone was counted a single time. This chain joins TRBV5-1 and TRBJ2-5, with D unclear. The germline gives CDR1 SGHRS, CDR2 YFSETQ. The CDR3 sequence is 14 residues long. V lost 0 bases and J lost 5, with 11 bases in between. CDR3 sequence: CASSLGQPRETQYF. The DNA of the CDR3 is TGCGCCAGCAGCTTGGGGCAGCCGAGGGAGACCCAGTACTTC.

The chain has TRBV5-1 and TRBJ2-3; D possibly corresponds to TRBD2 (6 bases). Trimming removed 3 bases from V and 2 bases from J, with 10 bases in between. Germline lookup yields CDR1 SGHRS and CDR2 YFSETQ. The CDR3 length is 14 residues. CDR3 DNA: TGCGCCAGCAGCTCCGGACTAATCACAGATACGCAGTATTTT. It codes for CASSSGLITDTQYF.

The CDR3 reads CASSNGQGGDAQHF. In DNA form, the CDR3 reads TGTGCCAGCAGCAACGGACAGGGCGGGGACGCCCAGCATTTT. The chain is built from TRBV5-6 and TRBJ1-5; 8 nucleotides line up with TRBD1. Trimming at V came to 4 bases and at J to 11 bases, leaving 11 bases not matched to a gene. Germline V lookup: CDR1 SGHDT, CDR2 YYEEEE. CDR3 size: 14 residues.

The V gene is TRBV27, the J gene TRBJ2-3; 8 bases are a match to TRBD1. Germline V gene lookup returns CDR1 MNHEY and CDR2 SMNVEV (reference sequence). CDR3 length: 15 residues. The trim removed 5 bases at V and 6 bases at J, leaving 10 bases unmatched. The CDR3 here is CASSSPGQAWDTQYF. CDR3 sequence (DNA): TGTGCCAGCAGTAGCCCGGGACAGGCCTGGGATACGCAGTATTTT.

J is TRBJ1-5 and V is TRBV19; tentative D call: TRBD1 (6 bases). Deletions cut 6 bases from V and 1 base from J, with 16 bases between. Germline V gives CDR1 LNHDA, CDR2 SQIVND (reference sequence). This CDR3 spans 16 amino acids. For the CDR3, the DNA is TGTGCCAGTAGCCACCTACAGGGCTACAGCAATCAGCCCCAGCATTTT. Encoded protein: CASSHLQGYSNQPQHF.

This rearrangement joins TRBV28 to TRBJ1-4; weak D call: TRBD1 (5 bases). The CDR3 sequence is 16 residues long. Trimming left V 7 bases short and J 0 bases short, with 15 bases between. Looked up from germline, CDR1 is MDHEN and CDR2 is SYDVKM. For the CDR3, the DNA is TGTGCCAGCACGTCGGGGGGTACTGCAACTAATGAAAAACTGTTTTTT. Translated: CASTSGGTATNEKLFF.

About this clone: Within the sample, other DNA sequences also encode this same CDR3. CDR3 residues: CASSQDRGEQYF. CDR3 DNA sequence: TGCGCCAGCAGCCAAGACAGAGGCGAGCAGTACTTC. This chain joins TRBV5-1 and TRBJ2-7; D is possibly TRBD1 (5 bases). V shed 4 bases and J shed 6 bases, with 11 bases lying between them. Germline V gives CDR1 SGHRS, CDR2 YFSETQ. The CDR3 sequence is 12 residues long.

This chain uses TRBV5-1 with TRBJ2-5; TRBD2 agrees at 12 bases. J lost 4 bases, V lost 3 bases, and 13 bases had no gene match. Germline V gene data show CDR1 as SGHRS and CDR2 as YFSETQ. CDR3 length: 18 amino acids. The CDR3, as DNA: TGCGCCAGCAGCTCCGCCCTAGCGGGGGGGCGATTGGGAGAGACCCAGTACTTC. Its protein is CASSSALAGGRLGETQYF.

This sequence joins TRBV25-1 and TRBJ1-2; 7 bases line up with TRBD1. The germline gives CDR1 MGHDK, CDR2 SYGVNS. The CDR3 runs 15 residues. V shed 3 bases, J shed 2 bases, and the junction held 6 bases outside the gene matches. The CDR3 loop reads CASSDSGTANYGYTF. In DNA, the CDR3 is TGTGCCAGCAGTGACTCCGGGACAGCCAACTATGGCTACACCTTC.

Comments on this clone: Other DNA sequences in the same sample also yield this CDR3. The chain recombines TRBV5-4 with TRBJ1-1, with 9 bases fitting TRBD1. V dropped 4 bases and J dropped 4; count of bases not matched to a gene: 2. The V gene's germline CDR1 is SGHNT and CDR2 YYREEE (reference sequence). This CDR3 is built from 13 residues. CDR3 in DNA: TGTGCCAGCAGCAAGACAGGGGGCACTGAAGCTTTCTTT. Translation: CASSKTGGTEAFF.

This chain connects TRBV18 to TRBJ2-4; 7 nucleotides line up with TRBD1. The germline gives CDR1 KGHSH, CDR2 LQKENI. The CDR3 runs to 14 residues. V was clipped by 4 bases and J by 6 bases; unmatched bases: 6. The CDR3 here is CASSLEQGTNIQYF. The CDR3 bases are TGTGCCAGCTCACTTGAACAGGGGACAAACATTCAGTACTTC. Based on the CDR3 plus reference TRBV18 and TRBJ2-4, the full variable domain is NAGVMQNPRHLVRRRGQEARLRCSPMKGHSHVYWYRQLPEEGLKFMVYLQKENIIDESGMPKERFSAEFPKEGPSILRIQQVVRGDSAAYFCASSLEQGTNIQYFGAGTRLSVL.

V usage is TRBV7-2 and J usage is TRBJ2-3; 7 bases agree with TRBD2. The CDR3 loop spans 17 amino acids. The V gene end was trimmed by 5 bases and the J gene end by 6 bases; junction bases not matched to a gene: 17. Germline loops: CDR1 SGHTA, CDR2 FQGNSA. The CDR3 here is CASSRSLAGSMGDTQYF. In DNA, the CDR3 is TGTGCCAGCAGCCGTAGCTTAGCGGGTTCTATGGGGGATACGCAGTATTTT. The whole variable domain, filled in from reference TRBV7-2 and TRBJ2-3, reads GAGVSQSPSNKVTEKGKDVELRCDPISGHTALYWYRQSLGQGLEFLIYFQGNSAPDKSGLPSDRFSAERTGGSVSTLTIQRTQQEDSAVYLCASSRSLAGSMGDTQYFGPGTRLTVL.

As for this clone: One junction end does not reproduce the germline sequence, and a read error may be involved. CDR3 residues: CASSPLPTGAQETQYF. The CDR3 DNA is TGTGCTAGCAGCCCATTGCCGACAGGGGCCCAAGAGACCCAGTACTTC. This chain links TRBV7-7 with TRBJ2-5; 8 nucleotides agree with TRBD1. CDR1 SSHAT and CDR2 FNYEAQ come from the germline V gene (reference sequence). The CDR3 runs to 16 residues.

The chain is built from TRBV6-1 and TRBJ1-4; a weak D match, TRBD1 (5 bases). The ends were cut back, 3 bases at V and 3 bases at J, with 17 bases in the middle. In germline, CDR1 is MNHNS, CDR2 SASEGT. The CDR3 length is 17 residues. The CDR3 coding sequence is TGTGCCAGCAGTGACAAGGGGATAGGTTGGGCTAATGAAAAACTGTTTTTT. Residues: CASSDKGIGWANEKLFF.

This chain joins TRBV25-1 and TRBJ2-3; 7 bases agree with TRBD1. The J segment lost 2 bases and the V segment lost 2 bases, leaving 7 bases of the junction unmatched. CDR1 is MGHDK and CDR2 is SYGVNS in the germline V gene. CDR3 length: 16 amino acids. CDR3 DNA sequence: TGTGCCAGCAGTGAACTAGAGGACAGGTTCACAGATACGCAGTATTTT. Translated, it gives CASSELEDRFTDTQYF.

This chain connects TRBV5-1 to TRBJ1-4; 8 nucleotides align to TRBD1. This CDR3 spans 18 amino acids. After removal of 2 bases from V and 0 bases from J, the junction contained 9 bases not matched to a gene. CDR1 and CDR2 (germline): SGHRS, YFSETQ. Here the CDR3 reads CASSFGRQGTSTNEKLFF. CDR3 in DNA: TGCGCCAGCAGCTTTGGCCGACAGGGGACTTCAACTAATGAAAAACTGTTTTTT.

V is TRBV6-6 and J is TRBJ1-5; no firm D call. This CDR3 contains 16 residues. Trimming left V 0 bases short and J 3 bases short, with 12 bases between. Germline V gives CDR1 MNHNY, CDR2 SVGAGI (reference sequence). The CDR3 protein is CASSYSPAGNNQPQHF. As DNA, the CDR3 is TGTGCCAGCAGTTACTCGCCGGCAGGTAACAATCAGCCCCAGCATTTT.

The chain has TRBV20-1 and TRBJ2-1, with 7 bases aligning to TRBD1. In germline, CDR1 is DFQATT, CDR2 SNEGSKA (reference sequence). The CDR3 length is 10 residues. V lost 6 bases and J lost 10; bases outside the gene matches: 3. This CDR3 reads CSANRGEQFF. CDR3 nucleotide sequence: TGCAGTGCCAACAGGGGCGAGCAGTTCTTC.

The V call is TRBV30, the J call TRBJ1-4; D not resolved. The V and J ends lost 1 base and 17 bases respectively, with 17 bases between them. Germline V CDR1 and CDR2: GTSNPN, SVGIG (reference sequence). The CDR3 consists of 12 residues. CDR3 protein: CAWSASDRTLFF. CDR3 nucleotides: TGTGCCTGGAGTGCCTCTGACCGCACTCTATTTTTT.

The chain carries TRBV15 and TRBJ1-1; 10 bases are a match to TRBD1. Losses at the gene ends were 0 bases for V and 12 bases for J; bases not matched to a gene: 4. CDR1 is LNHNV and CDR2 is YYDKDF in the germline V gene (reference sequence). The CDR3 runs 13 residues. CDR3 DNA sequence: TGTGCCACCAGCAGAGATCGGGACAGGGGAACTTTCTTT. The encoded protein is CATSRDRDRGTFF.

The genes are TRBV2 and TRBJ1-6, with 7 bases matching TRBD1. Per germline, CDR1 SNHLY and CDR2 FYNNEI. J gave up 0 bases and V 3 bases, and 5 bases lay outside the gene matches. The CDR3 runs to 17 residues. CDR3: CASSDPGQSSYNSPLHF. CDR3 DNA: TGTGCCAGCAGTGACCCGGGACAGAGCTCCTATAATTCACCCCTCCACTTT.

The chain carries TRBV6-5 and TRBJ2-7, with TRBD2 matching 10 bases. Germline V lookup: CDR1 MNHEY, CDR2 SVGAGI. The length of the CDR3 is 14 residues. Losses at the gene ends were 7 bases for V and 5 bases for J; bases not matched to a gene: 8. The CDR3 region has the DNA TGTGCCAGCACCCCCCTAGCGGGAGACAACGAGCAGTACTTC. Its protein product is CASTPLAGDNEQYF.

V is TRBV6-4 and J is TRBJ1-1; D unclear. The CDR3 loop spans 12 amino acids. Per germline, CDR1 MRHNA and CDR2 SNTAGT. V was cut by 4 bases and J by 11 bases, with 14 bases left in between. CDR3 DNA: TGTGCCAGCAGTGGCGGACTGCACCGGGCTTTCTTT. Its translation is CASSGGLHRAFF.

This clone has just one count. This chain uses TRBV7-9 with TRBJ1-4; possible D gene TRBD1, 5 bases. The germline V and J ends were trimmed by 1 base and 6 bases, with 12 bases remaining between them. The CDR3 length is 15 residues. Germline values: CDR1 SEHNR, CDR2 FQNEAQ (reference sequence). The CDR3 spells CASSLESGWYEKLFF. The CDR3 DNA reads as TGTGCCAGCAGCTTAGAGTCAGGGTGGTATGAAAAACTGTTTTTT.